This passage covers 9 T cell receptor beta chains from one sample sequenced in a study. TCRdb ran MiXCR on the RT-PCR reads and lists one entry per CDR3 protein. This table holds around 700,000 distinct CDR3 sequences, 12% to 15% found once. The sequenced material came from memory CD4+ T cells from blood. The receptors were sampled from a female donor in good health, serving as a healthy control.

The V call is TRBV20-1, the J call TRBJ1-1; the D is unclear. V lost 6 bases to trimming and J lost 1 base, with 12 bases between them. Germline V gives CDR1 DFQATT, CDR2 SNEGSKA (reference sequence). The CDR3 runs to 13 residues. The CDR3 protein is CSATSTRNTEAFF. The CDR3 DNA follows: TGCAGTGCAACATCTACCCGGAACACTGAAGCTTTCTTT.

This clonotype was seen only a few times. This chain joins TRBV28 and TRBJ2-3; D ambiguous. V shed 2 bases and J shed 9 bases, with 15 bases lying between them. This CDR3 has 14 amino acids. CDR1 is MDHEN, CDR2 SYDVKM, per germline. CDR3 sequence (DNA): TGTGCCAGCAGTTTACCCGGACCCCTTAGGACGCAGTATTTT. Translation: CASSLPGPLRTQYF.

The chain employs TRBV12-3 or TRBV12-4 and TRBJ2-7, with 8 bases fitting TRBD1. V lost 7 bases and J lost 4; bases outside the gene matches: 9. This CDR3 contains 14 residues. The CDR3 here is CASTETGGGYEQYF. CDR3 nucleotides: TGTGCCAGCACCGAAACAGGGGGTGGATACGAGCAGTACTTC.

The sample holds many counts of this clonotype. The rearrangement joins TRBV4-3 to TRBJ2-2, with 7 bases aligning to TRBD1. The J segment lost 5 bases and the V segment lost 3 bases, leaving 9 bases of the junction unmatched. Germline V gene data show CDR1 as LGHNA and CDR2 as YSLEER. The CDR3 is 16 amino acids. The CDR3 reads CASSQDRDSLTGELFF. The DNA of the CDR3 is TGCGCCAGCAGCCAGGACCGGGACAGCCTTACCGGGGAGCTGTTTTTT.

In its sample, this clonotype was seen a few times. The chain joins TRBV4-1 to TRBJ2-1; D remains ambiguous. CDR3 size: 15 residues. CDR1 is MGHRA and CDR2 is YSYEKL in the germline V gene. The germline V and J ends were trimmed by 0 bases and 9 bases, with 15 bases remaining between them. Here the CDR3 DNA reads TGCGCCAGCAGCCAAGAGTTGGCTATCCTAGGTGAGCAGTTCTTC. Translation gives CASSQELAILGEQFF.

This clonotype was recorded a few times. The chain couples TRBV27 to TRBJ1-2, with TRBD1 as a possible D gene (5 bases). Germline CDR1 reads MNHEY; CDR2 reads SMNVEV (reference sequence). Deletions cut 8 bases from V and 0 bases from J, with 13 bases between. The CDR3 has 14 residues. Here the CDR3 reads CASGRGSANYGYTF. CDR3 sequence (DNA): TGTGCCAGCGGGCGGGGCAGTGCTAACTATGGCTACACCTTC.

This clonotype was seen many times. This rearrangement joins TRBV10-2 to TRBJ2-2, with D perhaps TRBD1 (6 bases). CDR3 size: 14 residues. Germline CDR1 WSHSY, CDR2 SAAADI. V lost 8 bases, J lost 1 base, and 11 bases lay in between. The CDR3 loop reads CASGRGRNTGELFF. CDR3 bases: TGCGCCAGCGGAAGGGGGAGGAACACCGGGGAGCTGTTTTTT.

This clonotype showed up many times. The rearrangement links TRBV15 to TRBJ2-5; D is undetermined. The V and J ends lost 3 bases and 5 bases respectively, with 16 bases between them. Per germline, CDR1 LNHNV and CDR2 YYDKDF (reference sequence). CDR3 length equals 15 residues. In DNA, the CDR3 is TGTGCCACCAGCAGGGTAGGAGAGCGAGCGGAGACCCAGTACTTC. Translated: CATSRVGERAETQYF.

The chain is built from TRBV6-4 and TRBJ2-3; D unresolved. The CDR3 is 14 amino acids. Germline assignment: CDR1 MRHNA and CDR2 SNTAGT. V lost 0 bases and J 9 bases, leaving 13 bases between the germline ends. The CDR3 DNA follows: TGTGCCAGCAGTGACTCGTTATCCTCCCCGACGCAGTATTTT. Translation gives CASSDSLSSPTQYF.